Detailed here is one TCR beta chain. Its specificity is not known. V lost 2 bases and J lost 1, with 11 bases in between. The CDR3 is made up of 16 amino acids. Per germline, CDR1 MNHNY and CDR2 SVGAGI (reference sequence). This PCR relied on a set of 60 Vbeta primers and 13 Jbeta primers. Clones were read by immunoSEQ multiplex PCR, and TCRdb kept only the in-frame ones, dropping some. The table shows approximately 200,000 clones, with about four fifths occurring only once. This record comes from a study of cytomegalovirus exposure and HLA in healthy donors. About the research overall: A prior study identified approximately 110 million unique TCR beta sequences from about 180 million T cells.

Study-level results: An apparent linkage of common viral pathogens to several of the most significant clusters emerged in a later analysis.

This TCR was sampled from a man younger than 45 in good health and CMV-seropositive. Sequenced input: PBMCs. This rearrangement joins TRBV6-6 to TRBJ1-4; D perhaps matches TRBD1 (5 bases). In DNA, the CDR3 is TGTGCCAGCAGTTACCATCCGGGGGTAACTAATGAAAAACTGTTTTTT. Translating it yields CASSYHPGVTNEKLFF.